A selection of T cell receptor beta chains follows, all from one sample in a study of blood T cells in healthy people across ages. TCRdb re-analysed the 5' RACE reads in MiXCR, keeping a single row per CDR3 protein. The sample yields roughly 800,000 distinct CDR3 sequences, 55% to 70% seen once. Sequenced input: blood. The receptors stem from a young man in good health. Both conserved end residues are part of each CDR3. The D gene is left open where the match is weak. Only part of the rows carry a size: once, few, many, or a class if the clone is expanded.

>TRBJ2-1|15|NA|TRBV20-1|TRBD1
CSANPQGASYNEQFF
TGCAGTGCTAACCCGCAGGGGGCATCCTACAATGAGCAGTTCTTC
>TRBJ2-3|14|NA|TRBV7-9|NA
CASIGKVLTDTQYF
TGTGCCAGCATCGGCAAAGTACTGACAGATACGCAGTATTTT
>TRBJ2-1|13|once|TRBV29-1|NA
CSVDGGAYNGQFF
TGCAGCGTTGATGGCGGGGCCTACAATGGGCAGTTCTTC
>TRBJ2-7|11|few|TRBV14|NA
CASSSGDEQYF
TGTGCCAGCAGTTCGGGGGACGAGCAGTACTTC
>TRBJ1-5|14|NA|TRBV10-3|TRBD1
CATHTGQSNQPQHF
TGTGCCACCCATACGGGACAGAGCAATCAGCCCCAGCATTTT
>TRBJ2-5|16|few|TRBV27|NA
CASSLSAGTGQETQYF
TGTGCCAGCAGTTTATCGGCAGGGACGGGGCAAGAGACCCAGTACTTC
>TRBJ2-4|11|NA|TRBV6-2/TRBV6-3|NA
CASSYWDWQYF
TGTGCCAGCAGTTACTGGGATTGGCAGTACTTC
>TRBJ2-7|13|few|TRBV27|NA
CASSLRDAGEQYF
TGTGCCAGCAGTCTCCGGGATGCGGGCGAGCAGTACTTC
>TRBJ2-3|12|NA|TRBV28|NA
CASSSIAYTQYF
TGTGCCAGCAGTTCAATAGCATATACGCAGTATTTT
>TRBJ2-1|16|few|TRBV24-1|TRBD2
CATSDPGLAGDAEQFF
TGTGCCACCAGTGATCCAGGACTAGCGGGAGACGCTGAGCAGTTCTTC
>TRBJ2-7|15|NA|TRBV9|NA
CASSVGAAGTYEQYF
TGTGCCAGCAGCGTGGGTGCGGCAGGGACCTACGAGCAGTACTTC
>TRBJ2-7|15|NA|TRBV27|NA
CASSPGAGSYNEQYF
TGTGCCAGCAGTCCCGGAGCTGGCTCCTACAATGAGCAGTACTTC
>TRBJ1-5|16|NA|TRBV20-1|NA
CSALRSGIRGNQPQHF
TGCAGTGCTTTAAGGTCGGGGATTAGGGGCAATCAGCCCCAGCATTTT
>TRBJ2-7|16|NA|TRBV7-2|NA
CASSLNPSLSSYEQYF
TGTGCCAGCAGCTTAAATCCTAGCCTGAGCTCCTACGAGCAGTACTTC
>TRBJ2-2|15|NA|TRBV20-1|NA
CSARDHRGYTGELFF
TGCAGTGCTAGAGATCACCGGGGGTACACCGGGGAGCTGTTTTTT
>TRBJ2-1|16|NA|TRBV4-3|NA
CASSQRRGPRSGEQFF
TGCGCCAGCAGCCAACGAAGGGGCCCCCGATCAGGAGAGCAGTTCTTC
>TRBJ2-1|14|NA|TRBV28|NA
CASSRMGGLQGQFF
TGTGCCAGCAGCCGCATGGGGGGGTTACAGGGGCAGTTCTTC
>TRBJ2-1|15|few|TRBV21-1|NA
CASSQLAEFYNEQFF
TGTGCCAGCAGCCAACTAGCGGAGTTTTACAATGAGCAGTTCTTC
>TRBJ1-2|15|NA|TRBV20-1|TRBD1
CSPEGRGQGARGYTF
TGCAGCCCCGAGGGACGGGGACAGGGGGCGCGTGGCTACACCTTC
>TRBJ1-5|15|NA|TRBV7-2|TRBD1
CASSSSGGSDQPQHF
TGTGCCAGCAGCTCCTCAGGGGGCTCGGATCAGCCCCAGCATTTT
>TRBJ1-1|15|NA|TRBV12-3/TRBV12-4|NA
CASSEYQGLATEAFF
TGTGCCAGCAGTGAGTACCAGGGGTTGGCCACTGAAGCTTTCTTT
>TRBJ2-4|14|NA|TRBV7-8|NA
CASSFEGTKNIQYF
TGTGCCAGCAGCTTTGAGGGTACCAAAAACATTCAGTACTTC
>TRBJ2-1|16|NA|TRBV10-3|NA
CAIRPRGLISGNEQFF
TGTGCCATCAGGCCCCGAGGGCTGATATCAGGCAATGAGCAGTTCTTC
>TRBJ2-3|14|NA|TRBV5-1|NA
CASSRDIFTDTQYF
TGCGCCAGCTCGAGGGATATCTTCACAGATACGCAGTATTTT
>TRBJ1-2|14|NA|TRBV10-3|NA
CATLGGQPNYGYTF
TGTGCCACCCTAGGTGGGCAGCCTAACTATGGCTACACCTTC
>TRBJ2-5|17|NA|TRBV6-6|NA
CASSRPMTASGVETQYF
TGTGCCAGCAGTCGCCCAATGACAGCTTCAGGGGTAGAGACCCAGTACTTC
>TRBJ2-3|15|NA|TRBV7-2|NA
CASSLDRVGPDTQYF
TGTGCCAGCAGCCTAGACCGGGTCGGCCCCGATACGCAGTATTTT
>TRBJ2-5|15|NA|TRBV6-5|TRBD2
CASSITSGRSNEQYF
TGTGCCAGCAGCATAACTAGCGGGAGGTCGAATGAGCAGTACTTC
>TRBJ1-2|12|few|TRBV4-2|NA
CASSQGAYGYTF
TGTGCCAGCAGCCAGGGAGCCTATGGCTACACCTTC
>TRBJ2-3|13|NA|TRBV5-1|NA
CASQTGNTDTQYF
TGCGCCAGCCAAACGGGGAACACAGATACGCAGTATTTT
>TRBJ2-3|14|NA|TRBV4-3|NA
CASSQYLVSDTQYF
TGCGCCAGCAGCCAATACCTAGTATCAGATACGCAGTATTTT
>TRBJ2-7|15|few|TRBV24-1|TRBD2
CATSGGGLAGNEQYF
TGTGCCACCAGCGGGGGGGGACTAGCGGGCAATGAGCAGTACTTC
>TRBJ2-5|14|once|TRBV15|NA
CATSMTNGGETQYF
TGTGCCACCAGCATGACCAATGGCGGGGAGACCCAGTACTTC
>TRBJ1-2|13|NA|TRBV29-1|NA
CSVAPAGRDGYTF
TGCAGCGTGGCCCCAGCAGGGCGAGATGGCTACACCTTC
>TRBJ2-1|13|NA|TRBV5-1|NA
CASSLEGWNEQFF
TGCGCCAGCAGCTTGGAGGGTTGGAATGAGCAGTTCTTC
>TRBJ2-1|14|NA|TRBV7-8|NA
CASSTLLNSGEQFF
TGTGCCAGCAGCACACTGCTAAATTCCGGTGAGCAGTTCTTC
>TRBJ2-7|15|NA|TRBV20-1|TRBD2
CSAATSRGGTYEQYF
TGCAGTGCTGCAACCTCCCGCGGGGGGACCTACGAGCAGTACTTC
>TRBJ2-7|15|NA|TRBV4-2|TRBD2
CASSHGTSGRYEQYF
TGTGCCAGCAGCCATGGGACTAGCGGGAGGTACGAGCAGTACTTC
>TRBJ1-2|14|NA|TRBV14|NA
CASSQDLGKGGYTF
TGTGCCAGCAGCCAAGATCTCGGGAAGGGGGGCTACACCTTC
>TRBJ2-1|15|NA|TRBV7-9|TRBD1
CASSSGQATYNEQFF
TGTGCCAGCAGCTCGGGACAGGCAACCTACAATGAGCAGTTCTTC
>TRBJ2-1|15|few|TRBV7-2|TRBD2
CASRDRTSGSYEQFF
TGTGCCAGCAGAGATCGGACTAGCGGGAGTTATGAGCAGTTCTTC